Below, 21 T cell receptor beta chains from the same sample are listed, as sequenced in a study of blood T cell repertoires in COVID-19. The data were produced by immunoSEQ multiplex PCR, yet TCRdb's version contains in-frame clones alone and is incomplete. The sample lists about 49,000 clones; roughly 80% were seen once. The specimen was peripheral blood. All receptors come from a woman in her sixties or seventies with acute or convalescent COVID-19.

This clone has only one observation. The chain links TRBV3-1 (or the pseudogene TRBV3-2) to TRBJ1-1; a weak D match, TRBD1 (5 bases). CDR3 size: 14 residues. Between the trimmed V and J ends, which lost 0 bases and 9 bases, there was a span of 14 bases. Germline V gene lookup returns CDR1 LGHDT and CDR2 YNNKEL (reference sequence). Written as DNA, the CDR3 is TGTGCCAGCAGCCAAGATCAGGGCAGGAGCAAAGCTTTCTTT. It specifies CASSQDQGRSKAFF.

This clone has a handful of counts. The chain carries TRBV7-8 and TRBJ2-7; D remains ambiguous. Trimming stripped 2 bases from V and 0 bases from J, with 8 bases between. CDR1 is SGHVS, CDR2 FQNEAQ, per germline. This CDR3 is built from 14 residues. The CDR3 coding sequence is TGTGCCAGCAGCTTATCTGCTAGCTCCTACGAGCAGTACTTC. Translation gives CASSLSASSYEQYF. Full variable domain (rest looked up from reference TRBV7-8 and TRBJ2-7): GAGVSQSPRYKVAKRGQDVALRCDPISGHVSLFWYQQALGQGPEFLTYFQNEAQLDKSGLPSDRFFAERPEGSVSTLKIQRTQQEDSAVYLCASSLSASSYEQYFGPGTRLTVT.

The chain recombines TRBV15 with TRBJ1-1, with TRBD1 matching over 9 bases. Germline V gives CDR1 LNHNV, CDR2 YYDKDF (reference sequence). The V and J ends lost 5 bases and 4 bases, in that order; junction bases with no gene match: 8. CDR3 length: 15 amino acids. The DNA of the CDR3 is TGTGCCACCAGCCTGCTCGGGACAGGGATCACTGAAGCTTTCTTT. The encoded protein is CATSLLGTGITEAFF.

This rearrangement joins TRBV9 to TRBJ1-2, with D perhaps TRBD1 (5 bases). The germline V gene encodes CDR1 SGDLS and CDR2 YYNGEE. The CDR3 totals 15 residues. V shed 0 bases and J shed 4 bases, with 13 bases lying between them. CDR3 loop: CASSVEPGEAYGYTF. The CDR3 DNA reads as TGTGCCAGCAGCGTAGAACCGGGGGAGGCCTATGGCTACACCTTC.

The chain uses TRBV6-6 and TRBJ1-5; possibly TRBD1 for D (6 bases). Germline assignment: CDR1 MNHNY and CDR2 SVGAGI (reference sequence). The CDR3 runs 14 residues. The V and J ends lost 2 bases and 4 bases respectively, with 9 bases between them. The CDR3 nucleotides read TGTGCCAGCAGTTACCTAACAGGGAATCAGCCCCAGCATTTT. Protein sequence: CASSYLTGNQPQHF.

The chain combines TRBV11-2 with TRBJ2-7; perhaps TRBD1 as D (6 bases). This CDR3 contains 14 residues. Germline assignment: CDR1 SGHAT and CDR2 FQNNGV. V was trimmed by 2 bases and J by 3 bases, leaving 11 bases between them. The CDR3 loop reads CASSLFRGVYEQYF. CDR3 coding DNA: TGTGCCAGCAGCTTATTCAGGGGCGTCTACGAGCAGTACTTC.

DNA of the CDR3: TGTGCCAGCAGTCGCGGGGCCCAAGAGACCCAGTACTTC. Its protein product is CASSRGAQETQYF. This chain uses TRBV28 with TRBJ2-5, with a tentative D call TRBD2 (6 bases). The V gene's germline CDR1 is MDHEN and CDR2 SYDVKM. Trimming removed 5 bases at V and 1 base at J, with 8 bases between. CDR3 length equals 13 residues.

V gene TRBV5-4 combines with J gene TRBJ2-7, with D maybe TRBD2 (5 bases). Germline V lookup: CDR1 SGHNT, CDR2 YYREEE (reference sequence). The CDR3 is 17 amino acids. V gave up 4 bases and J gave up 0 bases, with 20 bases separating them. CDR3 coding DNA: TGTGCCAGCAGCCCGGCCGTGGGGAGTTCGAGCTCCTACGAGCAGTACTTC. This sequence encodes CASSPAVGSSSSYEQYF.

V and J are TRBV5-4 and TRBJ1-1, with D possibly matching TRBD1 (6 bases). Trimming shortened V by 8 bases and J by 5 bases, and 22 bases separated the two germline ends. The length of the CDR3 is 15 residues. Germline V lookup: CDR1 SGHNT, CDR2 YYREEE (reference sequence). In DNA, the CDR3 is TGTGCCAGTAATAGCGGGGGCGGCCATGATACTGAAGCTTTCTTT. Its translation is CASNSGGGHDTEAFF.

This clone was counted a few times. The V call is TRBV27, the J call TRBJ2-7; 9 bases are a match to TRBD1. J gave up 5 bases and V 5 bases, and 7 bases lay outside the gene matches. Germline V gene sequence: CDR1 MNHEY, CDR2 SMNVEV (reference sequence). This CDR3 comprises 14 residues. DNA for the CDR3: TGTGCCAGCAGTCTCGGGACAGGGCTGAACGAGCAGTACTTC. Translating it yields CASSLGTGLNEQYF.

This chain connects TRBV7-3 to TRBJ2-2, with a weak D call TRBD2 (5 bases). This CDR3 is built from 14 residues. Germline lookup yields CDR1 SGHTA and CDR2 FQGTGA. The V end was cut by 5 bases, the J end by 6 bases, with 13 bases between. CDR3 loop: CASSKDGVAGELFF. Written as DNA, the CDR3 is TGTGCCAGCAGCAAGGACGGGGTCGCCGGGGAGCTGTTTTTT.

This chain joins TRBV2 and TRBJ1-5; no reliable D call. Deletions cut 4 bases from V and 5 bases from J, with 9 bases between. The CDR3 runs to 13 residues. Germline V gene sequence: CDR1 SNHLY, CDR2 FYNNEI. The DNA of the CDR3 is TGTGCCAGCAGTGTTTTTGCGTATCAGCCCCAGCATTTT. Residues: CASSVFAYQPQHF. Full variable domain (missing parts from reference TRBV2 and TRBJ1-5): EPEVTQTPSHQVTQMGQEVILRCVPISNHLYFYWYRQILGQKVEFLVSFYNNEISEKSEIFDDQFSVERPDGSNFTLKIRSTKLEDSAMYFCASSVFAYQPQHFGDGTRLSIL.

V gene TRBV3-1 (or the pseudogene TRBV3-2) combines with J gene TRBJ2-1; the D gene is possibly TRBD2 (5 bases). The CDR3 loop spans 17 amino acids. V was trimmed by 1 base and J by 2 bases, leaving 15 bases between them. Germline V lookup: CDR1 LGHDT, CDR2 YNNKEL (reference sequence). The CDR3 nucleotides are TGTGCCAGCAGCCAAGGGGTGACGCGGGCGGCCTACAATGAGCAGTTCTTC. Translating it yields CASSQGVTRAAYNEQFF.

This clone showed up just once. The chain carries TRBV5-1 and TRBJ2-5, with TRBD1 as a possible D gene (5 bases). From germline, CDR1 is SGHRS and CDR2 YFSETQ. The CDR3 extends over 13 amino acids. V dropped 2 bases and J dropped 3 bases, with 8 bases sitting between them. This CDR3 is CASSLQAEETQYF. The CDR3 coding sequence is TGCGCCAGCAGCTTACAGGCAGAAGAGACCCAGTACTTC.

The J gene is TRBJ2-3, the V gene TRBV19; 12 bases are a match to TRBD2. This CDR3 is 15 amino acids long. The germline gives CDR1 LNHDA, CDR2 SQIVND (reference sequence). The ends lost 5 bases at V and 4 bases at J; junction bases unmatched: 4. CDR3 coding DNA: TGTGCCAGTAGTTTGAGACTAGCGGGAGCAGATACGCAGTATTTT. Residues: CASSLRLAGADTQYF.

The chain is built from TRBV30 and TRBJ2-5; TRBD1 might be the D (6 bases). There are 13 residues in the CDR3. Germline loops: CDR1 GTSNPN, CDR2 SVGIG (reference sequence). V gave up 4 bases and J gave up 4 bases, with 13 bases separating them. The CDR3, as DNA: TGTGCCTGGAACAGGGTACCGGGAGAGACCCAGTACTTC. Translating it yields CAWNRVPGETQYF.

DNA for the CDR3: TGCAGTGCTAGTATGATCGACAGGGACTATGGCTACACCTTC. This gives the protein CSASMIDRDYGYTF. The V call is TRBV20-1, the J call TRBJ1-2, with 7 bases lining up with TRBD1. This CDR3 region has 14 residues. The V and J ends lost 3 bases and 3 bases, in that order; junction bases with no gene match: 7. Germline CDR1 DFQATT, CDR2 SNEGSKA (reference sequence).

The chain is built from TRBV14 and TRBJ2-3; tentative D call: TRBD2 (6 bases). The V gene's germline CDR1 is SGHDN and CDR2 FVKESK. With 3 bases removed from V and 2 bases from J, the gap between germline ends came to 12 bases. CDR3 length equals 15 residues. Written as DNA, the CDR3 is TGTGCCAGCAGCCATAGTGGGAGGTTCACAGATACGCAGTATTTT. Translation: CASSHSGRFTDTQYF.

The V and J genes are TRBV19 and TRBJ2-7; D might be TRBD1 (6 bases). The V gene's germline CDR1 is LNHDA and CDR2 SQIVND (reference sequence). The CDR3 covers 14 residues. V lost 3 bases and J 0 bases, leaving 9 bases between the germline ends. CDR3 coding DNA: TGTGCCAGTAGTATTCAGGGGCCCTCCTACGAGCAGTACTTC. Translated, it gives CASSIQGPSYEQYF. The entire variable domain, with the rest obtained from reference TRBV19 and TRBJ2-7, is as follows: DGGITQSPKYLFRKEGQNVTLSCEQNLNHDAMYWYRQDPGQGLRLIYYSQIVNDFQKGDIAEGYSVSREKKESFPLTVTSAQKNPTAFYLCASSIQGPSYEQYFGPGTRLTVT.

The V and J genes are TRBV5-1 and TRBJ2-1; TRBD1 matches at 8 bases. Germline V gives CDR1 SGHRS, CDR2 YFSETQ. V gave up 2 bases and J gave up 8 bases; unmatched junction bases: 3. The CDR3 is 13 amino acids. CDR3 nucleotide sequence: TGCGCCAGCAGCTTCCCACAGGGGGATGAGCAGTTCTTC. This codes for CASSFPQGDEQFF.

The chain couples TRBV5-1 to TRBJ1-4; 7 bases fit TRBD1. Looked up from germline, CDR1 is SGHRS and CDR2 is YFSETQ. V dropped 0 bases and J dropped 7; count of bases not matched to a gene: 6. The length of the CDR3 is 15 residues. CDR3 nucleotides: TGCGCCAGCAGCTTGGTTCCAGGGGGAGTTGAAAAACTGTTTTTT. Its protein is CASSLVPGGVEKLFF. The full variable domain, in which reference TRBV5-1 and TRBJ1-4 provide the parts outside the CDR3, is KAGVTQTPRYLIKTRGQQVTLSCSPISGHRSVSWYQQTPGQGLQFLFEYFSETQRNKGNFPGRFSGRQFSNSRSEMNVSTLELGDSALYLCASSLVPGGVEKLFFGSGTQLSVL.